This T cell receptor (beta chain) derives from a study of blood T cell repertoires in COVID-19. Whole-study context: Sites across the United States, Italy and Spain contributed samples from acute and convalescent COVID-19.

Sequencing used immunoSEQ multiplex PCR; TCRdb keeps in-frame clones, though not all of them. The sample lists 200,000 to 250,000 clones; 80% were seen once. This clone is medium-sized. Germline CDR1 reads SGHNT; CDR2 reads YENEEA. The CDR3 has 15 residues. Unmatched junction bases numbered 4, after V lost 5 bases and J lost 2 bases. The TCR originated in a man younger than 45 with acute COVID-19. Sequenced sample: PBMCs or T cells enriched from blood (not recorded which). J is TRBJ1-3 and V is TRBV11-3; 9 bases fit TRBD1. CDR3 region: CASSPGQGPGNTIYF. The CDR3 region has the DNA TGTGCCAGCAGCCCGGGACAGGGCCCTGGAAACACCATATATTTT. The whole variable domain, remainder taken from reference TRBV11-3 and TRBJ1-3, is EAGVVQSPRYKIIEKKQPVAFWCNPISGHNTLYWYLQNLGQGPELLIRYENEEAVDDSQLPKDRFSAERLKGVDSTLKIQPAELGDSAVYLCASSPGQGPGNTIYFGEGSWLTVV.